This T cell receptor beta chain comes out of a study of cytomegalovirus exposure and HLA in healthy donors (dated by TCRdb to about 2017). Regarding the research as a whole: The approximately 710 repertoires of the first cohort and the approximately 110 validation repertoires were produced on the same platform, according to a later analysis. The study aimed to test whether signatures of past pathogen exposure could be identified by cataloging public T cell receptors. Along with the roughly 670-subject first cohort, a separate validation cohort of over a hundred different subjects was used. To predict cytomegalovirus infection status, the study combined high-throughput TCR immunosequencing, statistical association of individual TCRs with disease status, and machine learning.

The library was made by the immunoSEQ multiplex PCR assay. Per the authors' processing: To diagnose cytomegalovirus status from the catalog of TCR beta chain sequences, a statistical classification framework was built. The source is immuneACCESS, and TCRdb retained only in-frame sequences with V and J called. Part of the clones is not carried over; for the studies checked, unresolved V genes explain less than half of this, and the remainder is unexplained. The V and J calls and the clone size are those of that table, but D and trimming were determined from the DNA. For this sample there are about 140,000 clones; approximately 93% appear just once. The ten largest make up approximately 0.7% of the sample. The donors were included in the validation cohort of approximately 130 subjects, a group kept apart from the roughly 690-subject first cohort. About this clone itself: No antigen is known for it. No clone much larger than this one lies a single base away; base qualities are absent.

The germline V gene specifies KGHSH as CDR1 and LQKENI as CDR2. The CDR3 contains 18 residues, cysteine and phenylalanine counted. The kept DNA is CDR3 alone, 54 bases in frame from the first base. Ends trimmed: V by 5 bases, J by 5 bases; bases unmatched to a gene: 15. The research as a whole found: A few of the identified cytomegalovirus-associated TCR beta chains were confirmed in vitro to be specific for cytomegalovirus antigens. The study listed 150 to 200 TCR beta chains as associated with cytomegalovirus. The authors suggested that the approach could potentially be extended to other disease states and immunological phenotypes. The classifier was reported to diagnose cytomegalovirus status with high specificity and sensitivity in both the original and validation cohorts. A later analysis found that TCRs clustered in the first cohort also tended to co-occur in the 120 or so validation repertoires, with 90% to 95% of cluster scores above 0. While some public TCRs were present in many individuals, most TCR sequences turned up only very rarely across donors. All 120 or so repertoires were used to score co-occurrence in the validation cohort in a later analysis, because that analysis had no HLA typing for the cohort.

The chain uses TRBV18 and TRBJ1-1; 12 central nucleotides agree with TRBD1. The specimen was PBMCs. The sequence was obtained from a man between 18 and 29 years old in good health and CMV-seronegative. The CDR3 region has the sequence CASSTLPGQGAGGTEAFF. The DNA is TGTGCCAGCTCAACGTTACCGGGACAGGGGGCTGGGGGAACTGAAGCTTTCTTT.